This TCR beta chain stems from a study of blood T cell repertoires in COVID-19. CDR3 size: 15 residues. V gave up 4 bases and J gave up 5 bases; unmatched junction bases: 9. Germline loops: CDR1 MNHEY, CDR2 SVGEGT. The repertoire was sequenced with immunoSEQ multiplex PCR; TCRdb's copy has only in-frame clones and lacks some. The sample consists of nearly 110,000 clones, around 82% of them appearing once. The chain joins TRBV6-2 or TRBV6-3 to TRBJ2-5; 8 bases match TRBD1. The clonotype was recovered from a human donor in a cohort sampled during active COVID-19. The sample comprised peripheral blood. CDR3 region: CASSSLRQGQETQYF. For the CDR3, the DNA is TGTGCCAGCAGTTCCTTAAGACAGGGGCAGGAGACCCAGTACTTC.